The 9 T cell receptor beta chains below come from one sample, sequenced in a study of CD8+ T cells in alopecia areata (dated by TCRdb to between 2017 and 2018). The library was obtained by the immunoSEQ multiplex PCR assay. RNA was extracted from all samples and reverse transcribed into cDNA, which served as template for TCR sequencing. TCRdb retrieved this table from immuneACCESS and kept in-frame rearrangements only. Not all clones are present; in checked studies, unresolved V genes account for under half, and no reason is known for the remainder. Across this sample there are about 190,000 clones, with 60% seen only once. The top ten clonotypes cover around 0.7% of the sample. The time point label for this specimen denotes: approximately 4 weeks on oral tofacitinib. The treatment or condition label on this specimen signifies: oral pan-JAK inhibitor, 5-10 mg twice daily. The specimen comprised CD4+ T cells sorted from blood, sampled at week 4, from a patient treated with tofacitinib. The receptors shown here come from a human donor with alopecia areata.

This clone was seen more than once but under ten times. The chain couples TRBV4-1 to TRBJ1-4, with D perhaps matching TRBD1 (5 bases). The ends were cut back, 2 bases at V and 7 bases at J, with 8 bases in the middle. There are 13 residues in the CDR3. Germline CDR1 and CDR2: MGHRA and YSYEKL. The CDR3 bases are TGCGCCAGCAGCCAACAGGGAGGTGAAAAACTGTTTTTT. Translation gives CASSQQGGEKLFF.

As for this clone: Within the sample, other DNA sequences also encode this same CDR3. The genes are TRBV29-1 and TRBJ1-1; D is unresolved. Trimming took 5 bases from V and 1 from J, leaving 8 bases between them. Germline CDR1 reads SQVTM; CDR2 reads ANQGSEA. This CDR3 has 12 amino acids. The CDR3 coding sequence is TGCAGCGTTTCCTCGGGGAACACTGAAGCTTTCTTT. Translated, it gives CSVSSGNTEAFF. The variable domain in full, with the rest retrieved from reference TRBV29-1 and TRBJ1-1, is SAVISQKPSRDICQRGTSLTIQCQVDSQVTMMFWYRQQPGQSLTLIATANQGSEATYESGFVIDKFPISRPNLTFSTLTVSNMSPEDSSIYLCSVSSGNTEAFFGQGTRLTVV.

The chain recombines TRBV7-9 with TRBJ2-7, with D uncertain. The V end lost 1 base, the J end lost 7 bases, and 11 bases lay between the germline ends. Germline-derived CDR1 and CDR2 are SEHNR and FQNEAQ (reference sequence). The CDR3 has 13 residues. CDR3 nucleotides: TGTGCCAGCAGCTTAGAGTTGGCTACGGAGCAGTACTTC. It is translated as CASSLELATEQYF. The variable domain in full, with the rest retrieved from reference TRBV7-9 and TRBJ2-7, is DTGVSQNPRHKITKRGQNVTFRCDPISEHNRLYWYRQTLGQGPEFLTYFQNEAQLEKSRLLSDRFSAERPKGSFSTLEIQRTEQGDSAMYLCASSLELATEQYFGPGTRLTVT.

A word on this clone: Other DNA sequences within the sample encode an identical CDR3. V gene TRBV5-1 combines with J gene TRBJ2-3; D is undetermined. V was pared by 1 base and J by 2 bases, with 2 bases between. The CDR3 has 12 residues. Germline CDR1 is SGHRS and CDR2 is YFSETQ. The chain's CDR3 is CASSLSTDTQYF. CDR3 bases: TGCGCCAGCAGCTTGTCCACAGATACGCAGTATTTT. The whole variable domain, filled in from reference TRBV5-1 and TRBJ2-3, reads KAGVTQTPRYLIKTRGQQVTLSCSPISGHRSVSWYQQTPGQGLQFLFEYFSETQRNKGNFPGRFSGRQFSNSRSEMNVSTLELGDSALYLCASSLSTDTQYFGPGTRLTVL.

The CDR3 region has the DNA TGTGCCAGCACCGGCGGGGGGGCAAGTCAGCCCCAGCATTTT. Protein: CASTGGGASQPQHF. The chain links TRBV25-1 to TRBJ1-5; D might be TRBD1 (6 bases). Trimming left V 7 bases short and J 6 bases short, with 16 bases between. The CDR3 extends over 14 amino acids. Germline V CDR1 and CDR2: MGHDK, SYGVNS.

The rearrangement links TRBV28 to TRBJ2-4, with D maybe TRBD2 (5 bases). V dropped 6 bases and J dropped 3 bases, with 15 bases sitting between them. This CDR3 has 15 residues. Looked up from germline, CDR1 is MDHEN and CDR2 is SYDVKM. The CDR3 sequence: CASRGTGSGKNIQYF. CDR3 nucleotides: TGTGCCAGCAGGGGTACGGGGTCCGGCAAAAACATTCAGTACTTC.

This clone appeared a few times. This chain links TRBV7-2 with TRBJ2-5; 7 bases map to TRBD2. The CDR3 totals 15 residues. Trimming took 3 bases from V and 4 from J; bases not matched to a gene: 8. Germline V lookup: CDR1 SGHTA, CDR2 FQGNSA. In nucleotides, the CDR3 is TGTGCCAGCAGCTTGGGTAGCGGGTTGGGAGAGACCCAGTACTTC. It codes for CASSLGSGLGETQYF.

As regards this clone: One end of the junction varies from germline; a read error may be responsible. The DNA for the CDR3 is TGTACCAGCAGTATAGGGGAGACCCAGTACTTC. Translation: CTSSIGETQYF. This rearrangement joins TRBV2 to TRBJ2-5; D call uncertain. Per the germline V gene, CDR1 is SNHLY and CDR2 is FYNNEI. CDR3 length equals 11 residues.

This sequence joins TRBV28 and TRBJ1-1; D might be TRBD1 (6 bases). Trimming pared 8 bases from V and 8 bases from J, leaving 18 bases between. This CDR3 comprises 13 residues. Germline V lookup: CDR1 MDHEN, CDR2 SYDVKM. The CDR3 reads CASLPGDGTEAFF. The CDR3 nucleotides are TGTGCCAGCTTGCCAGGGGACGGCACAGAAGCTTTCTTT.